This T cell receptor beta chain is from a study of cytomegalovirus exposure and HLA in healthy donors. Vbeta (60) and Jbeta (13) primers were used in the PCR. TCRdb keeps only in-frame clones here, not all; method: immunoSEQ multiplex PCR. The sample shows approximately 100,000 clones, roughly 70% of them seen only once. V was clipped by 5 bases and J by 8 bases, with 12 bases between them. The length of the CDR3 is 13 residues. Germline CDR1 reads SGHNT; CDR2 reads YENEEA. This TCR derives from a male donor in good health and CMV-seronegative. V usage is TRBV11-3 and J usage is TRBJ2-2; maybe TRBD2 (6 bases). Sample: PBMCs. The CDR3 sequence: CASSMLAGGELFF. Here the CDR3 DNA reads TGTGCCAGCAGCATGCTCGCGGGGGGGGAGCTGTTTTTT.